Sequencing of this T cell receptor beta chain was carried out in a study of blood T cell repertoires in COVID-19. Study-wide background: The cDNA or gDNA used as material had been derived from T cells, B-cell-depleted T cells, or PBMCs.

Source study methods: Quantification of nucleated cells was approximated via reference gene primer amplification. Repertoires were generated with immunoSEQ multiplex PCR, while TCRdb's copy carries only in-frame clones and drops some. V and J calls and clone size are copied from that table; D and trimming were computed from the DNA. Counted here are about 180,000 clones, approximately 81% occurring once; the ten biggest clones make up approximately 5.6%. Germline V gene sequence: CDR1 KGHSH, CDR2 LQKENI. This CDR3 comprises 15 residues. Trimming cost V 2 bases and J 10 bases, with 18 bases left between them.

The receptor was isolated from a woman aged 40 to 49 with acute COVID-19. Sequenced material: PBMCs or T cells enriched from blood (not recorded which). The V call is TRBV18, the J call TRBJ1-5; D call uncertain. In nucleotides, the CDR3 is TGTGCCAGCTCACCAATGGCCATGGGAGACCGTCCCCAGCATTTT. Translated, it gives CASSPMAMGDRPQHF.